This TCR beta chain came from a study of PD-L1 blockade in urothelial cancer. Study context: At 3 weeks (second dose) and 6 weeks after starting treatment, blood was analyzed.

Sequencing used immunoSEQ multiplex PCR; TCRdb keeps in-frame clones, though not all of them. The sample has 30,000 to 40,000 clones, 75% to 90% seen once. General observations from the study: Patients with durable benefit had greater blood expansion of tumor-associated TCR clones 3 weeks into treatment.

Time point specified: pretreatment peripheral blood. Concerning this clone itself: Its antigen is undetermined.

Sequencing was performed on PBMCs, taken around atezolizumab (anti-PD-L1) treatment. The source is a man between 60 and 70 years old with urothelial cancer.

In DNA form, the CDR3 reads TGTGCCAGCAGCGTCAGAACAGAGGGTTCACCCCTCCACTTT. It codes for CASSVRTEGSPLHF. This sequence joins TRBV9 and TRBJ1-6; the D is unclear. The length of the CDR3 is 14 residues. Germline V gene sequence: CDR1 SGDLS, CDR2 YYNGEE. Trimming took off 2 bases at V and 9 bases at J, with 12 bases between the two ends.